This entry lists 18 T cell receptor beta chains sequenced from one sample in a study of blood T cell repertoires in COVID-19. Sequencing used immunoSEQ multiplex PCR; TCRdb keeps in-frame clones, though not all of them. Among 60,000 to 75,000 clones, around 65% were seen once, and the ten largest hold roughly 50%. The sample taken for sequencing was PBMCs or T cells enriched from blood (not recorded which). The receptors shown here come from a woman aged 60 to 75 who had been exposed to COVID-19.

The chain couples TRBV18 to TRBJ2-5, with D maybe TRBD1 (7 bases). The CDR3 extends over 18 amino acids. Germline V gives CDR1 KGHSH, CDR2 LQKENI. Trimming took 3 bases from V and 1 from J, leaving 21 bases between them. This chain's CDR3 is CASSPLPGGTVPQETQYF. As DNA, the CDR3 is TGTGCCAGCTCACCTCTCCCCGGCGGGACAGTCCCCCAAGAGACCCAGTACTTC.

This clone appeared once. The gene calls are TRBV13 and TRBJ2-4; unclear D gene. The CDR3 length is 13 residues. Trimming pared 1 base from V and 7 bases from J, leaving 8 bases between. In germline, CDR1 is PRHDT, CDR2 FYEKMQ (reference sequence). CDR3 DNA sequence: TGTGCCAGCAGCTTAGAAGAGAGCAACATTCAGTACTTC. It codes for CASSLEESNIQYF.

This clone was picked up one time. Because it lacks the conserved phenylalanine or tryptophan at the end, this CDR3 is likely a read error. The DNA is omitted, as the CDR3 cannot be located on it reliably, and the CDR3 follows TCRdb's listing. J is TRBJ1-2 and V is TRBV19; TRBD1, the table's D call, was not compared with the DNA. The CDR3 length is 9 residues, termini included. Germline CDR1 LNHDA, CDR2 SQIVND (reference sequence). CDR3 loop: CASPPDRET.

The chain combines TRBV5-1 with TRBJ2-7; the match to TRBD1 covers 8 bases. The CDR3 loop spans 15 amino acids. The ends lost 6 bases at V and 6 bases at J; junction bases unmatched: 14. Germline V gene data show CDR1 as SGHRS and CDR2 as YFSETQ. The CDR3 reads CASTYRDRSSGEQYF. The CDR3 nucleotides are TGCGCCAGCACCTATAGGGACAGGTCTTCGGGCGAGCAGTACTTC.

V and J are TRBV6-6 and TRBJ2-1; D is possibly TRBD2 (6 bases). This CDR3 is 15 amino acids long. The V gene lost 2 bases and the J gene lost 0 bases, with 8 bases spanning the gap. Germline assignment: CDR1 MNHNY and CDR2 SVGAGI (reference sequence). The CDR3 loop reads CASSYLSGSYNEQFF. The CDR3 nucleotides read TGTGCCAGCAGTTACCTTAGCGGCTCCTACAATGAGCAGTTCTTC.

This clone has just a few counts. The chain combines TRBV6-2 or TRBV6-3 with TRBJ2-3; TRBD2 aligns across 11 bases. CDR3 size: 16 residues. Looked up from germline, CDR1 is MNHEY and CDR2 is SVGEGT. V lost 6 bases, J lost 2 bases, and 7 bases stayed unmatched. DNA for the CDR3: TGTGCCAGCAGCAACAGACTAGCGGGACCCACAGATACGCAGTATTTT. This gives the protein CASSNRLAGPTDTQYF.

This clone was detected once. The chain links TRBV11-2 to TRBJ2-1; 8 bases agree with TRBD2. Germline CDR1 is SGHAT and CDR2 is FQNNGV. Trimming took 4 bases from V and 7 from J; bases not matched to a gene: 15. CDR3 length: 17 residues. Here the CDR3 DNA reads TGTGCCAGCAGCTCGTCCGGGAGAGCGGGAGTTTGGAATGAGCAGTTCTTC. It encodes CASSSSGRAGVWNEQFF.

The V gene is TRBV7-3, the J gene TRBJ1-1, with D possibly TRBD1 on 5 matching bases. The CDR3 loop spans 16 amino acids. Trimming shortened V by 6 bases and J by 1 base, and 18 bases separated the two germline ends. The germline CDR1 and CDR2 sequences are SGHTA and FQGTGA. For the CDR3, the DNA is TGTGCCAGCAGACCAGCCGCGCAGGGAGGGAACACTGAAGCTTTCTTT. Encoded protein: CASRPAAQGGNTEAFF.

V and J are TRBV7-2 and TRBJ1-5; D might be TRBD1 (5 bases). The germline V and J ends were trimmed by 2 bases and 4 bases, with 9 bases remaining between them. Germline assignment: CDR1 SGHTA and CDR2 FQGNSA. The CDR3 has 14 amino acids. For the CDR3, the DNA is TGTGCCAGCAGCTTAACACAGGTGAATCAGCCCCAGCATTTT. This encodes CASSLTQVNQPQHF.

The V gene is TRBV6-6, the J gene TRBJ1-2; D perhaps matches TRBD1 (5 bases). V lost 10 bases, J lost 6 bases, and 18 bases lay in between. The germline V gene has CDR1 MNHNY and CDR2 SVGAGI (reference sequence). CDR3 length: 13 residues. CDR3 amino acids: CAILSGPGDGYTF. The CDR3 nucleotides are TGTGCCATCCTATCGGGGCCGGGAGATGGCTACACCTTC.

This clone was detected only once. The V gene is TRBV19, the J gene TRBJ1-1; TRBD1 is a possible D gene (5 bases). Trimming took off 0 bases at V and 9 bases at J, with 8 bases between the two ends. From germline, CDR1 is LNHDA and CDR2 SQIVND (reference sequence). This CDR3 spans 12 amino acids. The CDR3 nucleotides read TGTGCCAGTAGTATAGATTCAGGGAAAGCTTTCTTT. This sequence encodes CASSIDSGKAFF.

This clone was found once. The DNA for the CDR3 is TGTGCCAGCAGCATGGGACAGGGGATATACGAGCAGTACTTC. It specifies CASSMGQGIYEQYF. This chain connects TRBV7-6 to TRBJ2-7, with TRBD1 matching 10 bases. CDR1 SGHVS and CDR2 FNYEAQ come from the germline V gene. This CDR3 contains 14 residues. V trimming: 5 bases; J trimming: 4 bases; junction bases outside the gene matches: 5.

The rearrangement uses TRBV10-1 and TRBJ2-7; no definite D call. The CDR3 has 13 amino acids. With 6 bases removed from V and 6 bases from J, the gap between germline ends came to 15 bases. The germline V gene has CDR1 WNHNN and CDR2 SYGVQD (reference sequence). The CDR3: CASSTEAPGEQYF. The CDR3 nucleotides read TGCGCCAGCAGCACTGAGGCTCCGGGCGAGCAGTACTTC.

This clone was counted ten times or more. The chain links TRBV11-2 to TRBJ2-5; D might be TRBD2 (6 bases). The CDR3 runs 13 residues. Germline V gives CDR1 SGHAT, CDR2 FQNNGV. Trimming pared 2 bases from V and 7 bases from J, leaving 11 bases between. In DNA, the CDR3 is TGTGCCAGCAGCTTATCGTCGCGGGGGACCCAGTACTTC. It codes for CASSLSSRGTQYF.

This clone was counted once. V and J are TRBV6-2 or TRBV6-3 and TRBJ2-7; 9 bases fit TRBD2. Germline-derived CDR1 and CDR2 are MNHEY and SVGEGT. Unmatched junction bases numbered 15, after V lost 6 bases and J lost 6 bases. The CDR3 sequence is 16 residues long. The CDR3 protein is CASSRELAGASSEQYF. Written as DNA, the CDR3 is TGTGCCAGCAGCAGAGAACTAGCGGGCGCCTCGTCCGAGCAGTACTTC.

The chain recombines TRBV7-2 with TRBJ1-5, with 8 bases identical to TRBD1. The J segment lost 3 bases and the V segment lost 6 bases, leaving 4 bases of the junction unmatched. The CDR3 sequence is 14 residues long. Germline assignment: CDR1 SGHTA and CDR2 FQGNSA. In nucleotides, the CDR3 is TGTGCCAGCAGTAAGGACAGGGTCAATCAGCCCCAGCATTTT. This encodes CASSKDRVNQPQHF. Full variable domain (missing parts from reference TRBV7-2 and TRBJ1-5): GAGVSQSPSNKVTEKGKDVELRCDPISGHTALYWYRQSLGQGLEFLIYFQGNSAPDKSGLPSDRFSAERTGGSVSTLTIQRTQQEDSAVYLCASSKDRVNQPQHFGDGTRLSIL.

The gene calls are TRBV19 and TRBJ2-7; TRBD2 is a possible D gene (5 bases). Looked up from germline, CDR1 is LNHDA and CDR2 is SQIVND (reference sequence). CDR3 length: 13 amino acids. Between the trimmed V and J ends, which lost 8 bases and 3 bases, there was a span of 14 bases. CDR3 in amino acids: CASSAPRGYEQYF. CDR3 bases: TGTGCCAGTTCAGCCCCACGGGGCTACGAGCAGTACTTC.

The chain recombines TRBV19 with TRBJ2-5; D remains ambiguous. The CDR3 spans 14 residues. The ends were cut back, 4 bases at V and 2 bases at J, with 11 bases in the middle. Germline assignment: CDR1 LNHDA and CDR2 SQIVND (reference sequence). The CDR3 nucleotides are TGTGCCAGTAGTACAGTATCAGGACAAGAGACCCAGTACTTC. The encoded protein is CASSTVSGQETQYF.